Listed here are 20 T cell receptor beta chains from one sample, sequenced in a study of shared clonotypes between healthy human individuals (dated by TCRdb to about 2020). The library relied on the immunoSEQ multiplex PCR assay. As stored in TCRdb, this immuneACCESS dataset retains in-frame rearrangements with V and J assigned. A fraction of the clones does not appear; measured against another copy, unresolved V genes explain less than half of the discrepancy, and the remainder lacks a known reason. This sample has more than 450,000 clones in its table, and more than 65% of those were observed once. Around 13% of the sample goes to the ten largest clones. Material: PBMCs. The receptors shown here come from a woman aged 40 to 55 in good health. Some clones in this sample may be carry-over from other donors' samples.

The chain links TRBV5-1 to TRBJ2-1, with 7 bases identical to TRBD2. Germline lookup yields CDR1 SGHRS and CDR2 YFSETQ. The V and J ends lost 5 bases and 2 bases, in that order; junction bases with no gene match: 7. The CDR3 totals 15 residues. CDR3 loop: CASRGLGVAYNEQFF. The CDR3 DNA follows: TGCGCCAGCAGAGGACTAGGGGTCGCCTACAATGAGCAGTTCTTC.

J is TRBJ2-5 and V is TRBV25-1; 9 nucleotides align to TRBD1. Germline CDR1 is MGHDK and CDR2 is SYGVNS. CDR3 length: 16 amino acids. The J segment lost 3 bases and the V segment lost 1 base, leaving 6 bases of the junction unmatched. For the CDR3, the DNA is TGTGCCAGCAGTGAATGGAGACAGGGGGAAGAAGAGACCCAGTACTTC. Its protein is CASSEWRQGEEETQYF.

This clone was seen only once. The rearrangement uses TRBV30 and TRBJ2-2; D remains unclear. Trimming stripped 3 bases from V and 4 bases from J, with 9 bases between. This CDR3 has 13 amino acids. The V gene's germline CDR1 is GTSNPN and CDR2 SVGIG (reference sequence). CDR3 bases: TGTGCCTGGAGCTCATCGTTCACCGGGGAGCTGTTTTTT. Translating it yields CAWSSSFTGELFF.

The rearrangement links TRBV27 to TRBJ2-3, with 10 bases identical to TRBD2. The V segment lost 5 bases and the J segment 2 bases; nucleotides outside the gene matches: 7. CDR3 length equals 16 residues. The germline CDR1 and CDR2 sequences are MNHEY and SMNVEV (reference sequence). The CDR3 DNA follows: TGTGCCAGCAGTCTTTGGACTAGCGGATACACAGATACGCAGTATTTT. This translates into CASSLWTSGYTDTQYF.

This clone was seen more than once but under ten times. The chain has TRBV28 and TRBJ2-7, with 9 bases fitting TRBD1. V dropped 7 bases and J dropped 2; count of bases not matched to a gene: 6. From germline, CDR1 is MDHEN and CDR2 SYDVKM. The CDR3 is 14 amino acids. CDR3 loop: CASTPQGAAYEQYF. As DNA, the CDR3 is TGTGCCAGCACCCCACAGGGGGCGGCCTACGAGCAGTACTTC.

The CDR3: CASSLEGLISYGYTF. For the CDR3, the DNA is TGCGCCAGCAGCTTGGAGGGGTTGATCAGCTATGGCTACACCTTC. The J gene is TRBJ1-2, the V gene TRBV5-1, with D maybe TRBD1 (5 bases). Germline CDR1 is SGHRS and CDR2 is YFSETQ. CDR3 length: 15 amino acids. The ends were cut back, 0 bases at V and 4 bases at J, with 13 bases in the middle.

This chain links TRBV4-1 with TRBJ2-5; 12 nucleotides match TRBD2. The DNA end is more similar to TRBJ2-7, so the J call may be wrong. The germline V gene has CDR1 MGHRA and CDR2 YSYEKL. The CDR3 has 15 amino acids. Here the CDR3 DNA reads TGCGCCAGCAGCCACCTGACTAGCGGGAGTAACGAGCAGTACTTC. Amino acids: CASSHLTSGSNEQYF.

In DNA form, the CDR3 reads TGTGCCTGGAGTCCCGAAAAATACAGCGGGAGCCCCTACGAGCAGTACTTC. The encoded protein is CAWSPEKYSGSPYEQYF. The chain carries TRBV30 and TRBJ2-7, with 8 bases lining up with TRBD2. J lost 2 bases, V lost 2 bases, and 14 bases had no gene match. CDR1 and CDR2 (germline): GTSNPN, SVGIG (reference sequence). CDR3 length: 17 amino acids.

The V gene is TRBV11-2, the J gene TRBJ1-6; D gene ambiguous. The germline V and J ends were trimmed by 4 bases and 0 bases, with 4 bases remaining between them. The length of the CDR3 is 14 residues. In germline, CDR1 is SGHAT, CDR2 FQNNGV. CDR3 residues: CASSSSSYNSPLHF. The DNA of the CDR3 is TGTGCCAGCAGCTCCAGCTCCTATAATTCACCCCTCCACTTT.

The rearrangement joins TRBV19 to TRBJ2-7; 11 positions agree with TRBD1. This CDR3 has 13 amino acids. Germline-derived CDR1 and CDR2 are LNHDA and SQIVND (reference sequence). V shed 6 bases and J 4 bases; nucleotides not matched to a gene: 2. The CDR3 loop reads CASRGTGGYEQYF. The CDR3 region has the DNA TGTGCCAGTAGGGGGACAGGGGGTTACGAGCAGTACTTC.

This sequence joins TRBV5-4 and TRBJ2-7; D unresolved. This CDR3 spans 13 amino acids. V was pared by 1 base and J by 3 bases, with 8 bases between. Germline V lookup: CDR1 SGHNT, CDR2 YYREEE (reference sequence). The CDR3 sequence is CASSLSGRYEQYF. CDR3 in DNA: TGTGCCAGCAGCTTGAGTGGCCGCTACGAGCAGTACTTC.

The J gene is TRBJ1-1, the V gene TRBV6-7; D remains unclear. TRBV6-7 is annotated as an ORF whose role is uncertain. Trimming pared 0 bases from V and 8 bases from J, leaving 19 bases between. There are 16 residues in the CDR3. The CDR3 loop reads CASSYSSEAGIMEAFF. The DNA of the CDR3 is TGTGCCAGCAGTTACTCCTCGGAGGCGGGGATCATGGAAGCTTTCTTT.

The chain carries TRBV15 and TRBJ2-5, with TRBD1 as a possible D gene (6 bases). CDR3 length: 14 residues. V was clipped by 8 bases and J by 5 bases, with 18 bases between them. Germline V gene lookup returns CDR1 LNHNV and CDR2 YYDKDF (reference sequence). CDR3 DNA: TGTGCCACCCAGATGTGGGGGCCTGGGGAGACCCAGTACTTC. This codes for CATQMWGPGETQYF.

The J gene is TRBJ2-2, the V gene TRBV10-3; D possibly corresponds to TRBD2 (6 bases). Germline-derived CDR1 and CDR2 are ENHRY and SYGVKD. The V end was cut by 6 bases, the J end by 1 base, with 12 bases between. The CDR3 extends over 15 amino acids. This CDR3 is CAIRRGSGNTGELFF. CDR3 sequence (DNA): TGTGCCATCAGGAGGGGTAGCGGGAACACCGGGGAGCTGTTTTTT.

This CDR3 reads CASSSPTHARGSYNEQFF. The CDR3 coding sequence is TGTGCCAGCAGTTCTCCAACCCACGCCCGCGGGAGTTACAATGAGCAGTTCTTC. The rearrangement links TRBV27 to TRBJ2-1; TRBD2 aligns across 7 bases. Germline trimming cut 4 bases from V and 4 bases from J; bases unmatched to any gene: 16. This CDR3 is 18 amino acids long. CDR1 and CDR2 (germline): MNHEY, SMNVEV (reference sequence).

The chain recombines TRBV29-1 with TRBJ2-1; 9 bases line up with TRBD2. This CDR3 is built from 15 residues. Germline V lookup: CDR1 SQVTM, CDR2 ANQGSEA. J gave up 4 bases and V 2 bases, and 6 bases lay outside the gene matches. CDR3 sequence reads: CSVEHLAGFYNEQFF. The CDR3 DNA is TGCAGCGTTGAACATCTAGCGGGATTTTACAATGAGCAGTTCTTC.

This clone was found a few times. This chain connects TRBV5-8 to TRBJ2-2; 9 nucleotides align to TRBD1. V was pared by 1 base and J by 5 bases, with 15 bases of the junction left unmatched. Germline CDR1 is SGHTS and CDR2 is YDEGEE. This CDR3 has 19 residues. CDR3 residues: CASSLFLNTRTGDTGELFF. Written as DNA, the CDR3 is TGTGCCAGCAGCTTGTTTTTAAATACAAGGACAGGGGATACCGGGGAGCTGTTTTTT.

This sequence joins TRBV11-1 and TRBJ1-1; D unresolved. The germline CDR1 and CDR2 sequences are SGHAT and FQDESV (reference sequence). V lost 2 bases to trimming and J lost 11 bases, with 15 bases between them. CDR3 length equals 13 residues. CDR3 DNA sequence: TGTGCCAGCAGCTTATATTCTTCCCAAGAGGCTTTCTTT. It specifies CASSLYSSQEAFF.

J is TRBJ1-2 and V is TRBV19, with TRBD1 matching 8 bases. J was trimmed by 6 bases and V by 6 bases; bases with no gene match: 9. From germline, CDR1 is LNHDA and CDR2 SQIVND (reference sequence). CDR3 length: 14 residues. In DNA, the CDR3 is TGTGCCAGTAGACGGACAGGGTCCGTAGATGGCTACACCTTC. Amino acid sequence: CASRRTGSVDGYTF.

The CDR3 spells CASSQTENTEAFF. DNA for the CDR3: TGTGCCAGTAGTCAGACAGAGAACACTGAAGCTTTCTTT. The V call is TRBV19, the J call TRBJ1-1, with D perhaps matching TRBD1 (5 bases). Looked up from germline, CDR1 is LNHDA and CDR2 is SQIVND (reference sequence). The V gene lost 5 bases and the J gene lost 1 base, with 8 bases spanning the gap. The CDR3 covers 13 residues. The full variable domain, rest sourced from reference TRBV19 and TRBJ1-1, is DGGITQSPKYLFRKEGQNVTLSCEQNLNHDAMYWYRQDPGQGLRLIYYSQIVNDFQKGDIAEGYSVSREKKESFPLTVTSAQKNPTAFYLCASSQTENTEAFFGQGTRLTVV.